This entry concerns a single T cell receptor (beta chain). No antigen is known for it. Use of 60 Vbeta and 13 Jbeta primers characterized the PCR. In the authors' workflow: A later analysis tallied tens of millions of unique TCR beta chains, roughly 11 million of them shared. Sequenced by immunoSEQ multiplex PCR; TCRdb stores in-frame clones only, minus some. V, J and clone size are taken as reported in that table, and D and trimming were inferred from the DNA itself. The sample records approximately 81,000 clones, about three quarters being singletons. This CDR3 region has 17 residues. Germline trimming cut 5 bases from V and 3 bases from J; bases unmatched to any gene: 12. The germline gives CDR1 SGHNT, CDR2 YENEEA. This sample is drawn from a study of cytomegalovirus exposure and HLA in healthy donors. General study results and limits: Judged likely to be a sequencing artifact was a cluster of highly shared sequence variants.

The gene calls are TRBV11-3 and TRBJ2-7; 11 bases are shared with TRBD2. Input material: PBMCs. This receptor was identified in a middle-aged man in good health and CMV-seropositive. CDR3 region: CASSPRSLAGGNYEQYF. The CDR3 DNA reads as TGTGCCAGCAGCCCGAGATCTCTAGCGGGAGGTAACTACGAGCAGTACTTC.